This T cell receptor (beta chain) was sequenced in a study of cytomegalovirus exposure and HLA in healthy donors. Study details: Around 81% of roughly 400 genotyped donors fell in the Caucasian-associated ancestry cluster. Study-wide results and caveats: It was only CMV serostatus that was available as immune exposure information. Later genetic work tied a missense DCLRE1C variant to beta-chain V and J trimming.

V gave up 4 bases and J gave up 9 bases, with 13 bases separating them. This CDR3 has 12 amino acids. CDR1 is GTSNPN, CDR2 SVGIG, per germline (reference sequence). This clone has only a few counts. The antigen remains unidentified. Healthy people donating bone marrow made up the donors. The primer mix had 60 Vbeta and 13 Jbeta primers. Produced via immunoSEQ multiplex PCR; TCRdb's table is partial and in-frame only. The sample records roughly 120,000 clones, 78% being singletons. This clonotype was sampled from a woman under 40 in good health and CMV-seropositive. The sequenced sample was PBMCs. The rearrangement links TRBV30 to TRBJ2-1; a possible D gene is TRBD2 (7 bases). Here the CDR3 reads CAWIVGGGEQFF. In DNA, the CDR3 is TGTGCCTGGATCGTAGGGGGGGGTGAGCAGTTCTTC.